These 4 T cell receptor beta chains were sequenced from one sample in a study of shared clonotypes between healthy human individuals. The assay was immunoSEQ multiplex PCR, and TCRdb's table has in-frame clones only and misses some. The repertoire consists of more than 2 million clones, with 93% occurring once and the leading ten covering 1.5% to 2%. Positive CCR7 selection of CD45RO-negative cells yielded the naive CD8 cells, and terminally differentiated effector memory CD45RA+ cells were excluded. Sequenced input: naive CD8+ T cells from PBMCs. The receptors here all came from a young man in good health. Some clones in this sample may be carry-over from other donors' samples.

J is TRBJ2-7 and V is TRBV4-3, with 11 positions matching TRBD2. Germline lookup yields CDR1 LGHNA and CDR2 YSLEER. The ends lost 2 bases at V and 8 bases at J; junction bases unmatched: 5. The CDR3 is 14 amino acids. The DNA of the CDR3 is TGCGCCAGCAGCCAAACTAGCGGGAGTGCGCAGCAGTACTTC. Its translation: CASSQTSGSAQQYF.

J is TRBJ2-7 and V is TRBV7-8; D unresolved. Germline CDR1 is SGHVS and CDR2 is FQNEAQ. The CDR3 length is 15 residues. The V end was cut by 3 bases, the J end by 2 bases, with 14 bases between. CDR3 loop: CASSFAPPATYEQYF. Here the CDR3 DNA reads TGTGCCAGCAGCTTTGCCCCACCGGCGACCTACGAGCAGTACTTC.

This chain's CDR3 is CASSLVLGGYEQFF. The CDR3 bases are TGTGCCAGCAGTTTAGTACTGGGGGGTTATGAGCAGTTCTTC. V is TRBV27 and J is TRBJ2-1; tentative D call: TRBD2 (6 bases). Trimming cost V 2 bases and J 8 bases, with 13 bases left between them. Germline CDR1 MNHEY, CDR2 SMNVEV (reference sequence). The CDR3 loop spans 14 amino acids.

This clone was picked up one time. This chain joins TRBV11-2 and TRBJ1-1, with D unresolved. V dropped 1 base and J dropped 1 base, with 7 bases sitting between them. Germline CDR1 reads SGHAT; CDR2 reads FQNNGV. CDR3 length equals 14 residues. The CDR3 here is CASSLGAENTEAFF. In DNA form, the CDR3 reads TGTGCCAGCAGCTTAGGGGCGGAGAACACTGAAGCTTTCTTT.